The clone carrying this T cell receptor (beta chain) has only a few counts. What it binds is unknown. The sample carries other DNA sequences with the same CDR3. The data belong to a study of cytomegalovirus exposure and HLA in healthy donors. Likely unrecorded immune exposures existed in these nominally healthy donors. PCR primers comprised 60 Vbeta and 13 Jbeta primers. The assay was immunoSEQ multiplex PCR, and TCRdb's table has in-frame clones only and misses some. The repertoire consists of 85,000 to 130,000 clones, with roughly 80% occurring once and the leading ten covering around 3.4%. Study observations and caveats: For most TCR beta V segments, an earlier analysis put the productive rate at about 87% or about 30% of the time. Owing to their indistinguishability, certain V segments, notably TRBV6-2 and TRBV6-3, were excluded.

Trimming took off 2 bases at V and 1 base at J, with 6 bases between the two ends. Germline CDR1 reads MNHNY; CDR2 reads SVGAGI (reference sequence). The CDR3 spans 14 residues. Sequencing was done on a sample of PBMCs. The sequence was obtained from a man in his 60s in good health and CMV-seronegative. The chain recombines TRBV6-6 with TRBJ1-5, with D perhaps TRBD1 (5 bases). CDR3 sequence (DNA): TGTGCCAGCAGTTACAGGGGAAGCAATCAGCCCCAGCATTTT. As protein: CASSYRGSNQPQHF.